This TCR beta chain comes out of a study of blood T cell repertoires in COVID-19. The germline V gene encodes CDR1 LGHNA and CDR2 YSLEER. CDR3 size: 16 residues. With 3 bases clipped from V and 7 bases from J, the junction kept 13 bases outside the gene matches. This table comes from immunoSEQ multiplex PCR, and its TCRdb copy is limited to in-frame clones, with some not included. The sample lists about 310,000 clones, roughly 89% occurring once. This TCR was sampled from a middle-aged woman with COVID-19, enrolled during active disease. This chain uses TRBV4-3 with TRBJ1-2, with 8 bases that match TRBD1. Specimen: peripheral blood. Written as DNA, the CDR3 is TGCGCCAGCAGCCATCCGGTCGGACAGGGTTCTTCTGGCTACACCTTC. Translating it yields CASSHPVGQGSSGYTF.